Given below is one TCR beta chain in context. Germline V gene data show CDR1 as ENHRY and CDR2 as SYGVKD. Trimming shortened V by 3 bases and J by 5 bases, and 11 bases separated the two germline ends. The CDR3 contains 14 residues. The sample comes from a study of cytomegalovirus exposure and HLA in healthy donors. Use of 60 Vbeta and 13 Jbeta primers characterized the PCR. Per the study methods: There were around 78 million unique TCR beta chains by a later count, and 8.5 million to 14 million of them were shared. Repertoires were generated with immunoSEQ multiplex PCR, while TCRdb's copy carries only in-frame clones and drops some. The DNA was the basis for D and trimming; V, J and clone size are from that table. The sample has 120,000 or so clones, around 72% seen once.

The chain has TRBV10-3 and TRBJ1-5; no firm D call. This sequence originates from a woman between 50 and 59 years old in good health and CMV-seropositive. The sequencing input was PBMCs. The CDR3 region has the DNA TGTGCCATCAGTGACGGACGGGGAGATCAGCCCCAGCATTTT. This sequence encodes CAISDGRGDQPQHF.